These T cell receptor beta chains were read from a single sample in a study of shared clonotypes between healthy human individuals. The repertoire was sequenced with immunoSEQ multiplex PCR; TCRdb's copy has only in-frame clones and lacks some. The sample carries roughly 770,000 clones, 96% recorded once. Sequencing used naive CD8+ T cells sorted from blood. The receptors originated from a man aged 30 to 45 in good health. Each CDR3 is given with its conserved first and last residue. The D gene is left open where the match is weak. Some rows mark clone size as missing; the rest say once, few, many or name a class of expanded clone.

j_call | clone_size | d_call | v_call | cdr3_nt | cdr3_aa
TRBJ2-1 | . | TRBD2 | TRBV7-9 | TGTGCCAGCAGTTATGCTAGCGGGAGGGCATACAATGAGCAGTTCTTC | CASSYASGRAYNEQFF
TRBJ2-7 | many | . | TRBV5-1 | TGCGCCAGCAGCTTGGGGGCCCGGACACTACCTGCGGACGAGCAGTACTTC | CASSLGARTLPADEQYF
TRBJ1-5 | . | . | TRBV28 | TGTGCCAGCAGTACCTCCGGGACACAGTACCTGGACAGCAATCAGCCCCAGCATTTT | CASSTSGTQYLDSNQPQHF
TRBJ2-2 | . | . | TRBV9 | TGTGCCAGCAGCTTCGGCGGGGAGCTGTTTTTT | CASSFGGELFF
TRBJ2-7 | once | . | TRBV10-2 | TGCGCCAGCAGCGAATGGACGGAGGGTTACTACGAGCAGTACTTC | CASSEWTEGYYEQYF
TRBJ2-7 | . | . | TRBV10-2 | TGCGCCAGCAGTGAGTCGGGCTACGAGCAGTACTTC | CASSESGYEQYF
TRBJ2-7 | once | TRBD1 | TRBV27 | TGTGCCAGCAGTTTTCGGGGACAGACCTCCTACGAGCAGTACTTC | CASSFRGQTSYEQYF
TRBJ2-5 | . | . | TRBV5-1 | TGCGCCAGCAGCTTCGGACATCTGTGGGAGACCCAGTACTTC | CASSFGHLWETQYF
TRBJ2-7 | . | . | TRBV7-9 | TGTGCCAGCAGCTTAGAGACAAGGAAGGAGCAGTACTTC | CASSLETRKEQYF
TRBJ2-7 | . | TRBD2 | TRBV7-7 | TGTGCCAGCAGCTTAGGGACTAGCGGACGCTACGAGCAGTACTTC | CASSLGTSGRYEQYF
TRBJ1-1 | . | . | TRBV25-1 | TGTGCCAGCTACTCAAAGAACACTGAAGCTTTCTTT | CASYSKNTEAFF
TRBJ2-1 | . | TRBD2 | TRBV2 | TGTGCCAGCAGTGGTTCGGGAGGGAGCTCCTACAATGAGCAGTTCTTC | CASSGSGGSSYNEQFF
TRBJ1-2 | once | . | TRBV18 | TGTGCCAGCTCACCTCCACAGGATCGCTATGGCTACACCTTC | CASSPPQDRYGYTF
TRBJ1-1 | once | . | TRBV28 | TGTGCCAGCAGTTTAGAGGGAACGAACACTGAAGCTTTCTTT | CASSLEGTNTEAFF